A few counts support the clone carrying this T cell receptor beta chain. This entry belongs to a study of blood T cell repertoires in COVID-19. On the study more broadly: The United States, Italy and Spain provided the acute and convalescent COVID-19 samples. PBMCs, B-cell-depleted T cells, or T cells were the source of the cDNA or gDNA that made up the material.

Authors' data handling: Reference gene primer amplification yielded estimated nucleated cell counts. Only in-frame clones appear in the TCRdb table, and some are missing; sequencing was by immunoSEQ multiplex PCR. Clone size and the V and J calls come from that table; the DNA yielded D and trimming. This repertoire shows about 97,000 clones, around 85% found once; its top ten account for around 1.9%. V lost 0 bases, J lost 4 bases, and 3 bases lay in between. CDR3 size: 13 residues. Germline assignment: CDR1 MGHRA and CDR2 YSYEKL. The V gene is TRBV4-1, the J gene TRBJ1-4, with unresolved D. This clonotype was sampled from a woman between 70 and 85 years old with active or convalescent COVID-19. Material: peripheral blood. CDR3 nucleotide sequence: TGCGCCAGCAGCCAAGATCGTAATGAAAAACTGTTTTTT. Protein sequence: CASSQDRNEKLFF.